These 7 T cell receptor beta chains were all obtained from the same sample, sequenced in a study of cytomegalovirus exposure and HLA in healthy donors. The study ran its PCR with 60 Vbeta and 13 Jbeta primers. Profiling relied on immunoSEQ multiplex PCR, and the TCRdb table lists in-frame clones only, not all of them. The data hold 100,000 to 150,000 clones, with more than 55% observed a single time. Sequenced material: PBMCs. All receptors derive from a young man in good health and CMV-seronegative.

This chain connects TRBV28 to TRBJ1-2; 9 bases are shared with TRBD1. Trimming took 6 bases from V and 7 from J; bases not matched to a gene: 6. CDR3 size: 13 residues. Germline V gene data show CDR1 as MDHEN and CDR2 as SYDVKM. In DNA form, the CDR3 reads TGTGCCAGCAGACCCACAGGGGGCGCTGGCTACACCTTC. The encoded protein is CASRPTGGAGYTF.

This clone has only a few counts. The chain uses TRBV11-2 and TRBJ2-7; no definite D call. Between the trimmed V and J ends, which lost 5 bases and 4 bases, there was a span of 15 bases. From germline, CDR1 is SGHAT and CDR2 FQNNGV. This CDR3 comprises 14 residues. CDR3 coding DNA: TGTGCCAGCAGCCCCGCTCTATCCGCATACGAGCAGTACTTC. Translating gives CASSPALSAYEQYF.

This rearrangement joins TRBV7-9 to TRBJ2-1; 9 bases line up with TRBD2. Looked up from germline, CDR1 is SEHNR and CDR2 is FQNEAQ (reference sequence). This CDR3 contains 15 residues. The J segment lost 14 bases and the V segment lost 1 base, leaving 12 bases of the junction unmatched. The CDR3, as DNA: TGTGCCAGCAGCTTAGGCTCTAGCGGGGCCCGGGGGAAGTTCTTC. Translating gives CASSLGSSGARGKFF.

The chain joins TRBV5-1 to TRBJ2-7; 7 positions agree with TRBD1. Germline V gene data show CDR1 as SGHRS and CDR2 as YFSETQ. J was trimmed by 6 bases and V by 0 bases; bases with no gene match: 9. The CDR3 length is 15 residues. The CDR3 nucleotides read TGCGCCAGCAGCTTGGCCTTTGGCAGGGGGATCGAGCAGTACTTC. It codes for CASSLAFGRGIEQYF.

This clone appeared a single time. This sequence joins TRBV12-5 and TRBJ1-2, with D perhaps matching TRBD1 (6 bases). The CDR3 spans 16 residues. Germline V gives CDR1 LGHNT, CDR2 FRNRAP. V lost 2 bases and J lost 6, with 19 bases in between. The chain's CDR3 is CASGLTPGTFNDGYTF. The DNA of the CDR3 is TGTGCTAGTGGTTTGACGCCCGGGACATTTAATGATGGCTACACCTTC.

The CDR3 reads CASRVSSGNTIYF. Written as DNA, the CDR3 is TGTGCCAGCAGGGTCAGCTCTGGAAACACCATATATTTT. This chain joins TRBV6-1 and TRBJ1-3; D remains unclear. This CDR3 has 13 residues. Trimming pared 6 bases from V and 0 bases from J, leaving 6 bases between. Per the germline V gene, CDR1 is MNHNS and CDR2 is SASEGT.

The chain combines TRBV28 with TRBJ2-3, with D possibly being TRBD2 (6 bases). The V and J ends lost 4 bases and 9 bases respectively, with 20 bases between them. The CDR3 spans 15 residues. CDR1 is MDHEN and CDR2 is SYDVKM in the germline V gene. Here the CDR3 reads CASSSRGPSRGTQYF. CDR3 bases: TGTGCCAGCAGTTCCCGCGGCCCTTCCCGGGGGACGCAGTATTTT. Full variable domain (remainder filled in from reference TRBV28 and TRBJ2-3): DVKVTQSSRYLVKRTGEKVFLECVQDMDHENMFWYRQDPGLGLRLIYFSYDVKMKEKGDIPEGYSVSREKKERFSLILESASTNQTSMYLCASSSRGPSRGTQYFGPGTRLTVL.